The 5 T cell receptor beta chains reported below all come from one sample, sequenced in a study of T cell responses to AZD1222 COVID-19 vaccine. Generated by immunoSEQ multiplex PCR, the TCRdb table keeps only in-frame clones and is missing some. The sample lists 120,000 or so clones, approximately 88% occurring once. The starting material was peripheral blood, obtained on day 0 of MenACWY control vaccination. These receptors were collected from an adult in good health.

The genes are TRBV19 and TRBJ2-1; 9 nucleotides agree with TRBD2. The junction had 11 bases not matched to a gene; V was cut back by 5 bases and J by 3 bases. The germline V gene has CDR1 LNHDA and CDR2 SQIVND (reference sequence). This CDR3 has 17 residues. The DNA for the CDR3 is TGTGCCAGTAGTGCGGGAGGTAGCGGGAGTTACTACAATGAGCAGTTCTTC. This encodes CASSAGGSGSYYNEQFF.

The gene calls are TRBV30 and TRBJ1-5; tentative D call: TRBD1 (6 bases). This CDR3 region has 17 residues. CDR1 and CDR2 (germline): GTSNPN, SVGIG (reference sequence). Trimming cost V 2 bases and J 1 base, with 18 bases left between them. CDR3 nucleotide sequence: TGTGCCTGGAGTCCCGATTTCGACAGGAGGAGCAATCAGCCCCAGCATTTT. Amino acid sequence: CAWSPDFDRRSNQPQHF.

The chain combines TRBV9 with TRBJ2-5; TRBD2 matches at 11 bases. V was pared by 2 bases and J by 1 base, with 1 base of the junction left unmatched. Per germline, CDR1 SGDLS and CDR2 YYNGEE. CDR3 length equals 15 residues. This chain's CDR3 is CASSVGTSGQETQYF. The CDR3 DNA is TGTGCCAGCAGCGTGGGGACTAGCGGCCAAGAGACCCAGTACTTC. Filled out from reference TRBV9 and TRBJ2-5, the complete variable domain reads DSGVTQTPKHLITATGQRVTLRCSPRSGDLSVYWYQQSLDQGLQFLIQYYNGEERAKGNILERFSAQQFPDLHSELNLSSLELGDSALYFCASSVGTSGQETQYFGPGTRLLVL.

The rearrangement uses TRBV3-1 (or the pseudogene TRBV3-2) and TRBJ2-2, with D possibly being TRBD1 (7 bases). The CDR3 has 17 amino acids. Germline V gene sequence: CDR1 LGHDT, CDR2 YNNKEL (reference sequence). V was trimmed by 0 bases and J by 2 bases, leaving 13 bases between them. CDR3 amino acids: CASSQERRGRNTGELFF. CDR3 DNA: TGTGCCAGCAGCCAAGAGAGGAGGGGGCGAAACACCGGGGAGCTGTTTTTT.

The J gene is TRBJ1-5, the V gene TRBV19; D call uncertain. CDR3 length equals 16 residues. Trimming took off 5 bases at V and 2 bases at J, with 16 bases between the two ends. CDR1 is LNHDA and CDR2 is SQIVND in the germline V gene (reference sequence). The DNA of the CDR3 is TGTGCCAGTAGTCCCGTCAGGACCGAGGGCAATCAGCCCCAGCATTTT. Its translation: CASSPVRTEGNQPQHF.